These 8 T cell receptor beta chains came from one sample sequenced in a study of spatial heterogeneity in lung cancer. Time point indicated: sample taken at primary tumor resection. No cells were sorted before sequencing. The whole RNA sequenced was extracted from tumor, nontumor lung or frozen PBMC. TCRdb ran MiXCR on the 5' RACE reads and lists one entry per CDR3 protein. The sample has about 95,000 distinct CDR3 sequences; roughly 9.5% are singletons. The source material was PBMCs, sampled at surgery. These receptor sequences come from a male donor with early-stage non-small cell lung cancer.

J is TRBJ1-4 and V is TRBV27, with D tentatively TRBD1 (5 bases). CDR3 size: 14 residues. Germline-derived CDR1 and CDR2 are MNHEY and SMNVEV (reference sequence). Trimming removed 3 bases at V and 7 bases at J, with 12 bases between. This CDR3 reads CASSLGTKGEKLFF. CDR3 sequence (DNA): TGTGCCAGCAGTTTGGGGACCAAGGGTGAAAAACTGTTTTTT.

The chain couples TRBV29-1 to TRBJ1-1; no definite D call. CDR1 SQVTM and CDR2 ANQGSEA come from the germline V gene. Trimming took off 3 bases at V and 2 bases at J, with 7 bases between the two ends. The CDR3 contains 12 residues. CDR3 coding DNA: TGCAGCGTTGATAGCGGTAACACTGAAGCTTTCTTT. Translated, it gives CSVDSGNTEAFF.

CDR3 nucleotides: TGCAGTCTAACCGCTCGGTCGGGGGAGGGCCATAATACGCAGTATTTT. Translated, it gives CSLTARSGEGHNTQYF. The rearrangement joins TRBV20-1 to TRBJ2-3, with 7 bases fitting TRBD2. The junction had 21 bases not matched to a gene; V was cut back by 8 bases and J by 7 bases. Per the germline V gene, CDR1 is DFQATT and CDR2 is SNEGSKA (reference sequence). CDR3 size: 16 residues.

The genes are TRBV9 and TRBJ2-2; D is ambiguous. Trimming stripped 5 bases from V and 2 bases from J, with 13 bases between. CDR1 and CDR2 (germline): SGDLS, YYNGEE. The CDR3 loop spans 15 amino acids. The CDR3 nucleotides read TGTGCCAGCAGTGGTCCACCTCCTAACACCGGGGAGCTGTTTTTT. The encoded protein is CASSGPPPNTGELFF.

This clonotype is termed medium-sized (0.01 to 0.1%). V is TRBV29-1 and J is TRBJ1-1, with 9 positions matching TRBD1. This CDR3 is built from 12 residues. Germline V lookup: CDR1 SQVTM, CDR2 ANQGSEA. The V segment lost 8 bases and the J segment 8 bases; nucleotides outside the gene matches: 9. CDR3 sequence: CSSWGQGPEAFF. In DNA form, the CDR3 reads TGCAGCTCCTGGGGACAGGGTCCGGAAGCTTTCTTT. Full variable domain (remainder filled in from reference TRBV29-1 and TRBJ1-1): SAVISQKPSRDICQRGTSLTIQCQVDSQVTMMFWYRQQPGQSLTLIATANQGSEATYESGFVIDKFPISRPNLTFSTLTVSNMSPEDSSIYLCSSWGQGPEAFFGQGTRLTVV.

This clonotype was seen only a few times. V and J are TRBV7-2 and TRBJ1-1; possible D gene TRBD1, 5 bases. V lost 5 bases to trimming and J lost 5 bases, with 15 bases between them. The CDR3 loop spans 14 amino acids. The germline CDR1 and CDR2 sequences are SGHTA and FQGNSA. The CDR3 loop is CASSPTGGRTEAFF. The CDR3 nucleotides are TGTGCCAGCAGCCCGACGGGGGGTAGGACTGAAGCTTTCTTT.

This clonotype was picked up a small number of times. J is TRBJ2-3 and V is TRBV29-1; possibly TRBD1 for D (5 bases). V lost 7 bases, J lost 2 bases, and 10 bases lay in between. This CDR3 spans 12 amino acids. Germline V CDR1 and CDR2: SQVTM, ANQGSEA. The CDR3 DNA is TGCAGCGAGGGGATTCCCACAGATACGCAGTATTTT. It yields the protein CSEGIPTDTQYF.

V gene TRBV29-1 combines with J gene TRBJ2-2; D call uncertain. CDR3 length: 13 residues. CDR1 is SQVTM and CDR2 is ANQGSEA in the germline V gene. The V and J ends lost 1 base and 0 bases respectively, with 3 bases between them. The CDR3: CSVEGSNTGELFF. The CDR3 DNA reads TGCAGCGTTGAAGGCTCGAACACCGGGGAGCTGTTTTTT.